This is a list of T cell receptor beta chains from one sample in a study of tumor and adjacent non-tumor tissue in lung cancer. TCRdb re-called the multiplex PCR reads through MiXCR, storing one row per CDR3 protein. The table has about 68,000 distinct CDR3 sequences, 60% seen once. The sequencing input was lung tumor tissue. Receptors originate from a man between 50 and 59 years old with non-small cell lung cancer. Both conserved end residues are part of each CDR3. D genes are given only for firm matches. Size is stated for part of the rows, as once, few or many counts, or as a class when the clone is expanded.

size	J	D	V	DNA	CDR3
few	TRBJ2-7	TRBD2	TRBV11-2	TGTGCCAGCAGCGTGACTAGCGGGAGCAACGAGCAGTACTTC	CASSVTSGSNEQYF
.	TRBJ1-1	.	TRBV13	TGTGCCAGCAGCAGCCCTTACAGTGCACCTGAAGCTTTCTTT	CASSSPYSAPEAFF
few	TRBJ2-3	.	TRBV9	TGTGCCAGCAGCTGGATTGGCACAGATACGCAGTATTTT	CASSWIGTDTQYF
.	TRBJ2-7	TRBD1	TRBV5-1	TGCGCCAGCAGCTCGGATAGTTGGCTTCTCAGGACAGGGGCTATATACGAGCAGTACTTC	CASSSDSWLLRTGAIYEQYF
many	TRBJ2-1	TRBD1	TRBV6-2/TRBV6-3	TGTGCCAGCAGTCTACAGGGGAGCAATGAGCAGTTCTTC	CASSLQGSNEQFF
.	TRBJ1-2	.	TRBV29-1	TGCAGCGTTGAGCAAAACTATGGCTACGCTTTC	CSVEQNYGYAF
.	TRBJ2-7	.	TRBV6-2/TRBV6-3	TGTGCCAGCAACGCCCATACCTCCTACGGGCAGTACTTC	CASNAHTSYGQYF
.	TRBJ2-3	.	TRBV7-9	TGTGCCAGCAGCTCCAGGGGGGGGACAGATACGCAGTATTTT	CASSSRGGTDTQYF
.	TRBJ1-6	.	TRBV6-6	TGTGCCGGCAGTTACGATGATACGAGCTCCTATAATTCACCCCTCCGCTTT	CAGSYDDTSSYNSPLRF
few	TRBJ1-2	TRBD1	TRBV20-1	TGCAGTGCTAGAGGCCAGGGGGCAGGTGGCTACACCTTC	CSARGQGAGGYTF
many	TRBJ2-1	.	TRBV10-3	TGTGCCATCAGCGAAAGGGGGGGACAAAGCTCCTACAATGAGCAGTTCTTC	CAISERGGQSSYNEQFF
.	TRBJ2-1	.	TRBV11-2	TGTGCCAGCGGCCCCCGCGCGAATGAGCAGTTCTTC	CASGPRANEQFF
many	TRBJ2-3	.	TRBV5-5	TGTGCCAGCAGCGCGGGACAGACAAGCACAGATACGCAGTATTTT	CASSAGQTSTDTQYF
.	TRBJ2-3	.	TRBV29-1	TGCAGCGTACCCCTCCTAAGCACAGATACGCAGTATTTT	CSVPLLSTDTQYF
many	TRBJ2-7	.	TRBV6-5	TGTGCCAGCAGGCGAGATGTGGAAGGGCAGTACTTC	CASRRDVEGQYF
.	TRBJ2-4	.	TRBV7-8	TGTGCCAGCAGCTTAGCGGCCAAGAACATTCAGTGCTTC	CASSLAAKNIQCF
many	TRBJ1-4	.	TRBV11-1	TGTGCCAGCAGCTCTGGACAGTCGACAACTGATGAAAAACTGTTTTTT	CASSSGQSTTDEKLFF
.	TRBJ2-3	TRBD1	TRBV24-1	TGTGCCACCAGTGATTTAACGGACAGGACGCAGTATTTT	CATSDLTDRTQYF
.	TRBJ2-1	TRBD1	TRBV28	TGTGCCAGCATTTTGAGACAGGGTACCTACAATGAGCAGTTCTTT	CASILRQGTYNEQFF
.	TRBJ2-3	TRBD2	TRBV10-2	TGCGCCAGCAGCCGCCAGGGGCTAGCGGGAGCAGATACGCAGCGTTTT	CASSRQGLAGADTQRF
many	TRBJ2-2	.	TRBV5-1	TGCGCCAGCAGCACGGACACCGGGGAGCTGTTTTTT	CASSTDTGELFF
few	TRBJ2-6	.	TRBV29-1	TGTAGCGTTAGAGAGCTCAGGGGGGCCAACGTCCTGACTTTC	CSVRELRGANVLTF
few	TRBJ2-3	TRBD2	TRBV10-3	TGTGCCATCAAGGCGGCGGGGGGGACAGATACGCAGTATTTT	CAIKAAGGTDTQYF
.	TRBJ2-3	.	TRBV29-1	TGCGGCGTTTTCCAGGGCACAGATACGCAGTATTTT	CGVFQGTDTQYF
many	TRBJ1-2	.	TRBV12-3/TRBV12-4	TGTGCCAGCACTCGGGACCGTGGCTACACCTTC	CASTRDRGYTF
.	TRBJ1-1	TRBD1	TRBV11-2	TGTGCCGTCAGCTTCGGACAGGTGGGCACTGAAGCTTTCTTT	CAVSFGQVGTEAFF
.	TRBJ2-7	TRBD2	TRBV4-1	TGCTCCAGCATCCAAGGACTAGCTGCCTACGAGCAGTACTTC	CSSIQGLAAYEQYF
.	TRBJ2-7	.	TRBV25-1	TGCGCCAGCAGTGATGTGACAGGATGGTACGAGCAGTACTTC	CASSDVTGWYEQYF
.	TRBJ2-7	.	TRBV6-5	TGCGCCAGCGCCCGGCGTGATGACTACGAGCAGTACTTC	CASARRDDYEQYF
once	TRBJ2-3	.	TRBV28	TGTGCCAGCAGTTTACCCGGACCCCGAGGCACAGATACGCAGTATTTT	CASSLPGPRGTDTQYF
.	TRBJ2-7	.	TRBV6-5	TGTGCTAGCGCCCGACGGGATGGCTACGGGCAGTACTTC	CASARRDGYGQYF
.	TRBJ2-4	.	TRBV28	TGTGCCAGCAGTCAACTCCCAGGGTACTTTAACATTCAGTACTTC	CASSQLPGYFNIQYF
.	TRBJ2-2	TRBD1	TRBV10-3	TGTGCCATCAGGCGACAGGGGGAGAACACCGGGGAGCTGTTTTTT	CAIRRQGENTGELFF
many	TRBJ2-7	.	TRBV20-1	TGCAGTGCTAGCGAAGGGGACTCCGCTGGGGGAGAGCAGTACTTC	CSASEGDSAGGEQYF
many	TRBJ2-7	TRBD1	TRBV29-1	TGCAGCGTCGCCCGGACAGGCACCTACGAGCAGTACTTC	CSVARTGTYEQYF
.	TRBJ1-1	TRBD1	TRBV6-5	TGTGCCAGCAGTTACTTAGGGACAGTTAGTGAAGCTTTCTTT	CASSYLGTVSEAFF
.	TRBJ2-7	TRBD2	TRBV11-2	TGTGCCAGCAACCCGAGGACCAGCGGGGGAGAGCAGTACTTC	CASNPRTSGGEQYF
.	TRBJ2-5	.	TRBV28	TGTGCCAGCAGAGCTAGGGACGGGGCGGAGACCCAGTACTTC	CASRARDGAETQYF
.	TRBJ2-5	.	TRBV13	TGTGCCAGCAGCTCAGGACAAGCCCAAGAGACCCAGTACTTC	CASSSGQAQETQYF
many	TRBJ2-3	TRBD2	TRBV29-1	TGCAGCGTTACCCGGGGGGGGATAACAGATACGCAGTATTTT	CSVTRGGITDTQYF
.	TRBJ2-5	.	TRBV18	TGTACCAGCTCACCCAATCACGGGGGCCGGGAGACCCAGTACTTC	CTSSPNHGGRETQYF
many	TRBJ2-7	.	TRBV5-1	TGCGCCAGCAGCTTGGAGCCCAGGACCTACGAGCAGTACTTC	CASSLEPRTYEQYF
few	TRBJ1-1	TRBD1	TRBV5-1	TGCGCCAGCAGCTTGGGACAGGGGGGCACTGAAGCTTTCTTT	CASSLGQGGTEAFF
.	TRBJ2-2	.	TRBV5-6	TGCGCCGGCAGTAAGACGCGGAACACGGGGGAGCTGTTTTTT	CAGSKTRNTGELFF
.	TRBJ2-7	.	TRBV5-6	TGTACCAGCAGCTTGGACCGCTACGAGCAGTACTTC	CTSSLDRYEQYF
many	TRBJ1-2	TRBD1	TRBV6-1	TGTGCCAGCAGTGAAACCGGGACAGCTTACTATGGCTACACCTTC	CASSETGTAYYGYTF
few	TRBJ2-6	.	TRBV5-1	TGCGCCAGCAGCAGAACAGGGAACTCTGGGGCCAACGTCCTGACTTTC	CASSRTGNSGANVLTF
.	TRBJ2-4	.	TRBV4-1	TGCGCCAACAGCCAAGAGTGGGGTGGGAGAGCCAAAAACATTCAGTATTTC	CANSQEWGGRAKNIQYF
.	TRBJ2-7	.	TRBV5-1	TGCGCCAGCAGCTTGACTCAGAGCTGCGAGCAGTACTTC	CASSLTQSCEQYF
.	TRBJ2-1	.	TRBV20-1	TGCAGTACTAGATTGGGGAGAGGCCACAATGAGCAGTTCTTC	CSTRLGRGHNEQFF
.	TRBJ1-1	.	TRBV7-9	TGTGCCAGCACCTCCTGGACGGCCGAGGACACTGAAGCTTTCTTT	CASTSWTAEDTEAFF
many	TRBJ1-5	.	TRBV10-2	TGCGCCAGCAGTGATTGGACGGGACAGCCCCAGCATTTT	CASSDWTGQPQHF
many	TRBJ2-2	TRBD1	TRBV5-5	TGTGCCAGCAGCCCTCGACAGGGTAACACCGGGGAGCTGTTTTTT	CASSPRQGNTGELFF
few	TRBJ2-5	.	TRBV20-1	TGCAGTGCTGGGGGCCTCAGAAGCCAGTACTTC	CSAGGLRSQYF